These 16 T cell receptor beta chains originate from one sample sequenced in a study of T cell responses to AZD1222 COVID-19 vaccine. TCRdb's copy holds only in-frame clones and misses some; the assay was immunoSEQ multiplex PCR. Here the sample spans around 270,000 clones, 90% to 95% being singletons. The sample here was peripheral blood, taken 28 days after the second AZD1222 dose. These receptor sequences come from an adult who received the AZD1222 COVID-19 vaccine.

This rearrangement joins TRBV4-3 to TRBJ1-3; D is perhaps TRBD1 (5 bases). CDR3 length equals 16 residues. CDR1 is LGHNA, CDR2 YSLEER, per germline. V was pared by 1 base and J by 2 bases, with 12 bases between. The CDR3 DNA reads TGCGCCAGCAGCCAAGTGCTCAGGGAAGCTGGAAACACCATATATTTT. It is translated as CASSQVLREAGNTIYF.

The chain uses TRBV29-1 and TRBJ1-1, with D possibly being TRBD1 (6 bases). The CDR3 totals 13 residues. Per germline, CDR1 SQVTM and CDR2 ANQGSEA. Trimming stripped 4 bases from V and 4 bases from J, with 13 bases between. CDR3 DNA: TGCAGCGTTGTCAACGGGGGGGCCACTGAAGCTTTCTTT. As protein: CSVVNGGATEAFF. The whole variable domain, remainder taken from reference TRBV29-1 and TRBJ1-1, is SAVISQKPSRDICQRGTSLTIQCQVDSQVTMMFWYRQQPGQSLTLIATANQGSEATYESGFVIDKFPISRPNLTFSTLTVSNMSPEDSSIYLCSVVNGGATEAFFGQGTRLTVV.

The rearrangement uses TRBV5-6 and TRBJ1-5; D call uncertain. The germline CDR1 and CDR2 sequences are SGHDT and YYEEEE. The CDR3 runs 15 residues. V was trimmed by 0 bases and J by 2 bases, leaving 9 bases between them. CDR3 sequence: CASSLVANRNQPQHF. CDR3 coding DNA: TGTGCCAGCAGCTTGGTGGCAAACCGCAATCAGCCCCAGCATTTT.

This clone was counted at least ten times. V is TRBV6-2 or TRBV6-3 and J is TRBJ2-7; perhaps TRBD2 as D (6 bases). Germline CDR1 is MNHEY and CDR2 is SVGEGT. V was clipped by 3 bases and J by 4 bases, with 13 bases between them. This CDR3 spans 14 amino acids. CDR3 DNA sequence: TGTGCCAGCAGTTATGAAGATAGCGGATACGAGCAGTACTTC. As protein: CASSYEDSGYEQYF.

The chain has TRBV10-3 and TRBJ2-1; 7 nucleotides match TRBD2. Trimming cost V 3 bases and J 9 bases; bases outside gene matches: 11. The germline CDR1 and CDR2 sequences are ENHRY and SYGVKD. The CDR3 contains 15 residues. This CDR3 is CAISDRASGLGEQFF. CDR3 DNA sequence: TGTGCCATCAGTGATAGGGCTAGCGGCCTCGGTGAGCAGTTCTTC.

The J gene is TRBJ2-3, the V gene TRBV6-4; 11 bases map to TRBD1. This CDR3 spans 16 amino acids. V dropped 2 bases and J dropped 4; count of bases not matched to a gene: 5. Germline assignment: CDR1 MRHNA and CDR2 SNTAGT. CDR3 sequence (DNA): TGTGCCAGCAGTGACGAGCCGGGACAGGGGGCAGATACGCAGTATTTT. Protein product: CASSDEPGQGADTQYF.

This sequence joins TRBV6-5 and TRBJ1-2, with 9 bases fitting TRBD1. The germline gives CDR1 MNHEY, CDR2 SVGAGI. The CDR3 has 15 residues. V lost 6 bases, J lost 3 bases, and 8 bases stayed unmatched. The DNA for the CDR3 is TGTGCCAGCAGGAACCGGGACAGGGTCGACTATGGCTACACCTTC. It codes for CASRNRDRVDYGYTF.

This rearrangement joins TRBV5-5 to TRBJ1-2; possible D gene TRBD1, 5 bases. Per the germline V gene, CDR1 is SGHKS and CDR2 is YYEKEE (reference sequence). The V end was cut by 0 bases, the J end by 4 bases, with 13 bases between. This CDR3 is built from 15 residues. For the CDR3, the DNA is TGTGCCAGCAGCTTGGCGGCAGGGACGACCTATGGCTACACCTTC. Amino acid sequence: CASSLAAGTTYGYTF. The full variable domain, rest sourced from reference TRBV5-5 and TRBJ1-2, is DAGVTQSPTHLIKTRGQQVTLRCSPISGHKSVSWYQQVLGQGPQFIFQYYEKEERGRGNFPDRFSARQFPNYSSELNVNALLLGDSALYLCASSLAAGTTYGYTFGSGTRLTVV.

CDR3 nucleotides: TGTGCCAGCAGCTACGCCGCAGGGGAGAGCTACACCTTC. It yields the protein CASSYAAGESYTF. V gene TRBV7-3 combines with J gene TRBJ1-2; the D gene is possibly TRBD1 (6 bases). Trimming removed 4 bases from V and 9 bases from J, with 15 bases in between. Per the germline V gene, CDR1 is SGHTA and CDR2 is FQGTGA. CDR3 length equals 13 residues.

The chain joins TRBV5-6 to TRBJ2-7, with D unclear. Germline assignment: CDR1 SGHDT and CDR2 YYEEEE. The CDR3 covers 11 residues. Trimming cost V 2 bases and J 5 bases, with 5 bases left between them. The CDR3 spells CASSFSNEQYF. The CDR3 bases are TGTGCCAGCAGCTTTTCAAACGAGCAGTACTTC. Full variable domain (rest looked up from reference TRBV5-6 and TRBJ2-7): DAGVTQSPTHLIKTRGQQVTLRCSPKSGHDTVSWYQQALGQGPQFIFQYYEEEERQRGNFPDRFSGHQFPNYSSELNVNALLLGDSALYLCASSFSNEQYFGPGTRLTVT.

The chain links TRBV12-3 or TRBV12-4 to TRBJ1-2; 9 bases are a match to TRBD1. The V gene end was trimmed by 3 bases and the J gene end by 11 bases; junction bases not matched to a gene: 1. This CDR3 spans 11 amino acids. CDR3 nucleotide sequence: TGTGCCAGCAGTTTGGACAGGGGTTACACCTTC. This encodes CASSLDRGYTF.

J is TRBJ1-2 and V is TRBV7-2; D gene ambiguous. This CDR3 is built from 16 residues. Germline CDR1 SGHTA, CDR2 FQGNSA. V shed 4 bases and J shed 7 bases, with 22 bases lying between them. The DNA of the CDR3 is TGTGCCAGCAGCTCCGGACCCGAAAAGATAAAAGGTGGCTACACCTTC. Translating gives CASSSGPEKIKGGYTF.

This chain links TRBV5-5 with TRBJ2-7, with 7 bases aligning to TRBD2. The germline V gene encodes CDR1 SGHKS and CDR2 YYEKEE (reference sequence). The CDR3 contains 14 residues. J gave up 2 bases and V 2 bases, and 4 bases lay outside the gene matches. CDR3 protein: CASSFLADPYEQYF. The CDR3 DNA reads TGTGCCAGCAGCTTTCTAGCGGACCCCTACGAGCAGTACTTC.

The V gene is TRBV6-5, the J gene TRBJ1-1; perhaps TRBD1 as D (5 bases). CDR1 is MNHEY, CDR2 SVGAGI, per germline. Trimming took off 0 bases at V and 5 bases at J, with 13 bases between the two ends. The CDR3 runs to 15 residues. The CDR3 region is CASSYSRQGWTEAFF. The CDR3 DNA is TGTGCCAGCAGTTACTCGAGGCAGGGTTGGACTGAAGCTTTCTTT.

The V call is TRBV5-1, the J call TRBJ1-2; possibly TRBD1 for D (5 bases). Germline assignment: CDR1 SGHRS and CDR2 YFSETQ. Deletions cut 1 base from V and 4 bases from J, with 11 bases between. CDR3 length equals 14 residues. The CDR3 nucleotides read TGCGCCAGCAGCTTGACAGGCCCGACCTATGGCTACACCTTC. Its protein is CASSLTGPTYGYTF.

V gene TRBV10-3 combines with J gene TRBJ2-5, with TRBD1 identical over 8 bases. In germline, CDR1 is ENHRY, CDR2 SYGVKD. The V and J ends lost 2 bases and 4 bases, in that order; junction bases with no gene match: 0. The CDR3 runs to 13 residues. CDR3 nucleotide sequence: TGTGCCATCAGTGAGGGACAGGGAGAGACCCAGTACTTC. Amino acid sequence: CAISEGQGETQYF.